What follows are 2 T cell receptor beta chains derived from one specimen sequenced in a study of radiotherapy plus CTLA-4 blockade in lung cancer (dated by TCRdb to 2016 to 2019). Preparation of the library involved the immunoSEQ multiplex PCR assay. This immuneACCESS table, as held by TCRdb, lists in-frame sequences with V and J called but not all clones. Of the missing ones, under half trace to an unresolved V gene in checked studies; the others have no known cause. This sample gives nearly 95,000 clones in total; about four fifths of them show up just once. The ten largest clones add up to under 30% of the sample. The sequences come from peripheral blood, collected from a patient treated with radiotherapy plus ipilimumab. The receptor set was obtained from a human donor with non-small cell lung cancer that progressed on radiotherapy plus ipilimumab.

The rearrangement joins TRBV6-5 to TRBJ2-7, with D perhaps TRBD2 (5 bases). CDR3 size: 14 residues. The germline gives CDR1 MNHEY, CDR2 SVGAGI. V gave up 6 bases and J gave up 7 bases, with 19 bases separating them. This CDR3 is CASRRAVSTEEQYF. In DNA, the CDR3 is TGTGCCAGCAGGCGGGCAGTGAGTACCGAGGAGCAGTACTTC.

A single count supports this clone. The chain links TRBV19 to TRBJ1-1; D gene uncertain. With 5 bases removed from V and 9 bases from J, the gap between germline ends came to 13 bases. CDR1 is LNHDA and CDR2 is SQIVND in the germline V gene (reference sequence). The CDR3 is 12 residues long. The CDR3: CASSQQRFQAFF. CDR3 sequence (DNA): TGTGCCAGTAGTCAACAAAGATTTCAAGCTTTCTTT. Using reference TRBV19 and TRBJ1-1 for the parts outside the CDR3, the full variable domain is DGGITQSPKYLFRKEGQNVTLSCEQNLNHDAMYWYRQDPGQGLRLIYYSQIVNDFQKGDIAEGYSVSREKKESFPLTVTSAQKNPTAFYLCASSQQRFQAFFGQGTRLTVV.